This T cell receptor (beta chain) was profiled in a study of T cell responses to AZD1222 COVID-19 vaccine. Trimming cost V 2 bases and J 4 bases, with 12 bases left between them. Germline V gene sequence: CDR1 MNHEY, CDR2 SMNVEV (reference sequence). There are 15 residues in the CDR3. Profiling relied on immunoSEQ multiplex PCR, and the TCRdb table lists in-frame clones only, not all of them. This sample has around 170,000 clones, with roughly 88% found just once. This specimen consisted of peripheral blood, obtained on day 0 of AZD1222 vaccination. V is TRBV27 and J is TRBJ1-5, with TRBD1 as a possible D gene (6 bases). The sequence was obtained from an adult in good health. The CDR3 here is CASSLSTGRNQPQHF. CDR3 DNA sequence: TGTGCCAGCAGTTTAAGCACAGGGAGGAATCAGCCCCAGCATTTT.